This T cell receptor (beta chain) was captured by sequencing in a study of CD8+ T cells in alopecia areata. Extraction of RNA preceded its reverse transcription into cDNA, which served as the sequencing template. The table came from immunoSEQ multiplex PCR; TCRdb's copy has only in-frame clones and leaves some out. The repertoire includes about 130,000 clones, roughly 58% of them detected once, and under 5% sits in the top ten. General study findings and limits: Patients shared TCRs less clearly than mice did, possibly owing to HLA.

Losses at the gene ends were 4 bases for V and 2 bases for J; bases not matched to a gene: 5. This CDR3 is 16 amino acids long. Germline V gene sequence: CDR1 ENHRY, CDR2 SYGVKD. Comment on this clone: Its antigen remains unidentified.

This TCR came from a human donor with alopecia areata. This rearrangement joins TRBV10-3 to TRBJ2-2; 9 positions match TRBD1. Sequenced material: CD4+ T cells sorted from blood, taken at week 0. Here the CDR3 reads CAISAGTGINTGELFF. The CDR3 DNA sequence: TGTGCCATCAGTGCCGGGACAGGGATAAACACCGGGGAGCTGTTTTTT.